Below are 12 T cell receptor beta chains sequenced from a single sample in a study of blood T cell repertoires in COVID-19. Data came from immunoSEQ multiplex PCR; TCRdb stores just in-frame clones and leaves some out. The table has under 200,000 clones, 80% to 85% seen once. Material: peripheral blood. The receptors originated from a human donor with acute or convalescent COVID-19. The donor label of this sample is uncertain.

In this sample, this clone turned up once. This sequence joins TRBV19 and TRBJ2-1; D not resolved. Looked up from germline, CDR1 is LNHDA and CDR2 is SQIVND (reference sequence). The CDR3 is made up of 14 amino acids. V was clipped by 3 bases and J by 6 bases, with 12 bases between them. The DNA of the CDR3 is TGTGCCAGTAGTATCCGGATCTCAGGCAATGAGCAGTTCTTC. Its protein is CASSIRISGNEQFF.

Comment on this clone: Other nucleotide sequences in the sample specify the same CDR3. The rearrangement joins TRBV12-3 or TRBV12-4 to TRBJ2-1; D gene ambiguous. The germline V and J ends were trimmed by 6 bases and 3 bases, with 9 bases remaining between them. This CDR3 contains 13 residues. DNA for the CDR3: TGTGCCAGCAGCCCACCGGGCTACAATGAGCAGTTCTTC. Its translation: CASSPPGYNEQFF.

V is TRBV6-6 and J is TRBJ1-1; D gene uncertain. The ends were cut back, 4 bases at V and 3 bases at J, with 9 bases in the middle. Germline CDR1 and CDR2: MNHNY and SVGAGI (reference sequence). The CDR3 is made up of 13 amino acids. This chain's CDR3 is CASSFRSDTEAFF. The CDR3 coding sequence is TGTGCCAGCAGTTTCAGGTCAGACACTGAAGCTTTCTTT.

The rearrangement joins TRBV19 to TRBJ2-3; 8 bases agree with TRBD1. CDR3 length: 15 amino acids. With 5 bases clipped from V and 2 bases from J, the junction kept 6 bases outside the gene matches. CDR1 and CDR2 from the germline V gene are LNHDA and SQIVND (reference sequence). CDR3 nucleotide sequence: TGTGCCAGTAGTCTATGGACAGGGAACACAGATACGCAGTATTTT. It encodes CASSLWTGNTDTQYF.

This clone appeared a single time. The V gene is TRBV29-1, the J gene TRBJ2-7; a weak D match, TRBD1 (6 bases). The V and J ends lost 5 bases and 0 bases respectively, with 8 bases between them. The CDR3 totals 12 residues. The germline gives CDR1 SQVTM, CDR2 ANQGSEA. CDR3 sequence: CSVQDSSYEQYF. CDR3 bases: TGCAGCGTTCAGGACAGCTCCTACGAGCAGTACTTC.

The V call is TRBV24-1, the J call TRBJ2-3, with TRBD1 matching over 7 bases. The CDR3 totals 19 residues. Per germline, CDR1 KGHDR and CDR2 SFDVKD. Trimming removed 2 bases from V and 0 bases from J; junction bases left unmatched: 13. In DNA, the CDR3 is TGTGCCACCAGTGATTCAGAGACAGGGAAAACTGGTAGCACAGATACGCAGTATTTT. This codes for CATSDSETGKTGSTDTQYF.

This clone was seen a handful of times. The rearrangement links TRBV10-3 to TRBJ1-5; D may be TRBD1 (6 bases). V lost 6 bases to trimming and J lost 3 bases, with 12 bases between them. The CDR3 loop spans 14 amino acids. From germline, CDR1 is ENHRY and CDR2 SYGVKD. CDR3 bases: TGTGCCATCAGCGAACAGGGAGACAATCAGCCCCAGCATTTT. Its translation: CAISEQGDNQPQHF.

This sequence joins TRBV3-1 (or the pseudogene TRBV3-2) and TRBJ2-7; 7 bases are a match to TRBD2. Looked up from germline, CDR1 is LGHDT and CDR2 is YNNKEL (reference sequence). The CDR3 extends over 14 amino acids. V lost 5 bases to trimming and J lost 1 base; unmatched junction nucleotides: 5. The CDR3 coding sequence is TGTGCCAGCAGCACCAGCGGGGCTTCCTACGAGCAGTACTTC. It is translated as CASSTSGASYEQYF.

The CDR3 nucleotides read TGTGCCAGCAGTCCACAGAGGGATTCACCCCTCCACTTT. This gives the protein CASSPQRDSPLHF. The gene calls are TRBV27 and TRBJ1-6; the D is unclear. CDR3 length equals 13 residues. Germline CDR1 is MNHEY and CDR2 is SMNVEV (reference sequence). Trimming stripped 5 bases from V and 8 bases from J, with 10 bases between.

This chain uses TRBV5-1 with TRBJ2-1; weak D call: TRBD2 (5 bases). Per germline, CDR1 SGHRS and CDR2 YFSETQ. This CDR3 is built from 15 residues. V gave up 0 bases and J gave up 2 bases, with 9 bases separating them. The CDR3 protein is CASSLDLATYNEQFF. CDR3 in DNA: TGCGCCAGCAGCTTGGATCTAGCAACCTACAATGAGCAGTTCTTC.

The chain carries TRBV18 and TRBJ2-5, with D uncertain. Per germline, CDR1 KGHSH and CDR2 LQKENI. V was clipped by 5 bases and J by 3 bases, with 10 bases between them. This CDR3 has 13 residues. CDR3 bases: TGTGCCAGCTCAGAAACGGAGAAAGAGACCCAGTACTTC. This gives the protein CASSETEKETQYF.

The V gene is TRBV10-2, the J gene TRBJ1-1; D gene uncertain. This CDR3 region has 13 residues. From germline, CDR1 is WSHSY and CDR2 SAAADI. V was shortened by 3 bases and J by 6 bases, with 11 bases between the two germline ends. CDR3 amino acids: CASSETGRAEAFF. DNA of the CDR3: TGCGCCAGCAGTGAAACGGGTCGGGCTGAAGCTTTCTTT.